The clone carrying this T cell receptor (beta chain) appeared a few times. Antigen unknown. This entry is derived from a study of T cell responses to AZD1222 COVID-19 vaccine. General study results and limits: Mostly white British, mostly female donors; authors suggested clonal diversity may be underestimated. After two AZD1222 doses, spike-specific TCR breadth and depth rose versus day 0.

CDR3 length: 12 residues. V was clipped by 11 bases and J by 0 bases, with 8 bases between them. Germline V lookup: CDR1 MDHEN, CDR2 SYDVKM. Second-dose groups at about 4 or about 12 weeks were pooled. Sequencing was performed with immunoSEQ multiplex PCR; in TCRdb, only in-frame clones are kept and a portion is missing. This sample yields about 46,000 clones, of which roughly 90% are seen a single time; roughly 1.1% belongs to the top ten. This chain links TRBV28 with TRBJ1-5; D is uncertain. The sample here was peripheral blood, taken 28 days after the second AZD1222 dose. The source of this sequence is an adult who received the AZD1222 COVID-19 vaccine. CDR3 protein: CAVRGSNQPQHF. CDR3 coding DNA: TGTGCCGTAAGAGGTAGCAATCAGCCCCAGCATTTT.